The 19 T cell receptor beta chains below come from one sample, sequenced in a study of T cell responses to AZD1222 COVID-19 vaccine. The table came from immunoSEQ multiplex PCR; TCRdb's copy has only in-frame clones and leaves some out. The sample holds some 110,000 clones, approximately 86% seen once. This sample comprised peripheral blood, obtained on day 0 of AZD1222 vaccination. These receptor sequences come from an adult in good health.

The chain couples TRBV29-1 to TRBJ2-1; D is uncertain. The CDR3 has 14 residues. Germline V lookup: CDR1 SQVTM, CDR2 ANQGSEA. V lost 7 bases and J 3 bases, leaving 16 bases between the germline ends. DNA of the CDR3: TGCAGCGCTGGGAAGCTGCCCCTCTACAATGAGCAGTTCTTC. This sequence encodes CSAGKLPLYNEQFF.

V usage is TRBV18 and J usage is TRBJ1-2, with 7 bases matching TRBD1. Per germline, CDR1 KGHSH and CDR2 LQKENI. CDR3 length: 16 amino acids. Trimming cost V 2 bases and J 4 bases; bases outside gene matches: 10. The CDR3, as DNA: TGTGCCAGCTCACCAAGTACTACCCGACAGGGCTATGGCTACACCTTC. It codes for CASSPSTTRQGYGYTF.

This clone was recorded once. V gene TRBV7-9 combines with J gene TRBJ1-2, with 10 bases lining up with TRBD1. This CDR3 has 14 amino acids. The V gene end was trimmed by 5 bases and the J gene end by 8 bases; junction bases not matched to a gene: 8. Germline V CDR1 and CDR2: SEHNR, FQNEAQ (reference sequence). The CDR3 region is CASSVQTGGGGYTF. CDR3 in DNA: TGTGCCAGCAGCGTACAGACAGGGGGCGGCGGCTACACCTTC.

This chain joins TRBV5-1 and TRBJ2-6; D gene uncertain. Germline CDR1 SGHRS, CDR2 YFSETQ. The CDR3 is 15 residues long. The V end was cut by 4 bases, the J end by 0 bases, with 8 bases between. The CDR3 sequence: CASSRSVSGANVLTF. CDR3 DNA: TGCGCCAGCAGCAGGTCAGTCTCTGGGGCCAACGTCCTGACTTTC.

V usage is TRBV27 and J usage is TRBJ1-1, with D perhaps TRBD1 (5 bases). V gave up 3 bases and J gave up 6 bases, with 14 bases separating them. Germline V gives CDR1 MNHEY, CDR2 SMNVEV (reference sequence). There are 14 residues in the CDR3. The CDR3 loop reads CASSLRGRGPEAFF. CDR3 DNA: TGTGCCAGCAGTTTGCGAGGGAGGGGCCCTGAAGCTTTCTTT.

V and J are TRBV4-2 and TRBJ2-2, with D uncertain. The V end lost 0 bases, the J end lost 6 bases, and 5 bases lay between the germline ends. The CDR3 is 13 residues long. The germline V gene has CDR1 LGHNA and CDR2 YNFKEQ. This chain's CDR3 is CASSQERPGELFF. CDR3 in DNA: TGTGCCAGCAGCCAAGAACGTCCCGGGGAGCTGTTTTTT.

The chain has TRBV24-1 and TRBJ2-5; 9 bases fit TRBD1. J was trimmed by 6 bases and V by 5 bases; bases with no gene match: 9. This CDR3 has 15 residues. Germline CDR1 KGHDR, CDR2 SFDVKD. The CDR3 is CATSVSGTGMQTQYF. Here the CDR3 DNA reads TGTGCCACCAGTGTCTCCGGGACAGGGATGCAGACCCAGTACTTC.

The J gene is TRBJ2-7, the V gene TRBV4-1; D not certain. The CDR3 is 15 residues long. Trimming took 2 bases from V and 2 from J, leaving 13 bases between them. CDR1 and CDR2 (germline): MGHRA, YSYEKL. The CDR3 nucleotides are TGCGCCAGCAGCCAAAGTAACAGCCAGACCTACGAGCAGTACTTC. This codes for CASSQSNSQTYEQYF.

The chain couples TRBV6-6 to TRBJ1-5, with a weak D call TRBD1 (5 bases). The V gene lost 7 bases and the J gene lost 2 bases, with 18 bases spanning the gap. CDR1 is MNHNY and CDR2 is SVGAGI in the germline V gene (reference sequence). The CDR3 extends over 16 amino acids. CDR3 loop: CASNRKGVWGNQPQHF. CDR3 bases: TGTGCCAGCAATCGGAAAGGGGTATGGGGCAATCAGCCCCAGCATTTT.

The chain carries TRBV5-6 and TRBJ2-3; 11 bases are a match to TRBD2. The CDR3 has 17 amino acids. Germline CDR1 is SGHDT and CDR2 is YYEEEE. V lost 4 bases to trimming and J lost 2 bases; unmatched junction nucleotides: 9. CDR3 residues: CASSPRGLAAFTDTQYF. CDR3 in DNA: TGTGCCAGCAGCCCTCGGGGACTAGCGGCGTTCACAGATACGCAGTATTTT.

Here the CDR3 reads CATRQGVAYEQYF. In DNA form, the CDR3 reads TGTGCCACCCGACAGGGGGTAGCCTACGAGCAGTACTTC. The chain is built from TRBV12-3 or TRBV12-4 and TRBJ2-7, with TRBD1 matching over 9 bases. The length of the CDR3 is 13 residues. The V segment lost 10 bases and the J segment 2 bases; nucleotides outside the gene matches: 6.

This chain connects TRBV11-2 to TRBJ2-3, with a tentative D call TRBD1 (6 bases). Trimming cost V 2 bases and J 0 bases, with 9 bases left between them. The CDR3 runs 15 residues. Germline loops: CDR1 SGHAT, CDR2 FQNNGV. CDR3 residues: CASSLNRVSTDTQYF. In DNA form, the CDR3 reads TGTGCCAGCAGCTTAAACAGGGTTAGCACAGATACGCAGTATTTT.

This chain links TRBV5-1 with TRBJ2-1; tentatively, D is TRBD2 (7 bases). The V and J ends lost 4 bases and 5 bases respectively, with 22 bases between them. Germline CDR1 SGHRS, CDR2 YFSETQ. The CDR3 sequence is 17 residues long. CDR3 protein: CASSTLGLSGGHNEQFF. The CDR3 DNA reads as TGCGCCAGCAGCACACTGGGTTTGTCGGGGGGCCACAATGAGCAGTTCTTC.

In its sample, this clone was seen once. The genes are TRBV11-2 and TRBJ1-2; unclear D gene. V was trimmed by 0 bases and J by 4 bases, leaving 15 bases between them. CDR1 and CDR2 from the germline V gene are SGHAT and FQNNGV. This CDR3 comprises 16 residues. The CDR3 region has the DNA TGTGCCAGCAGCTTAGATCTAATATCCTCCGGCTATGGCTACACCTTC. This translates into CASSLDLISSGYGYTF. Supplemented by reference TRBV11-2 and TRBJ1-2, the full variable domain reads EAGVAQSPRYKIIEKRQSVAFWCNPISGHATLYWYQQILGQGPKLLIQFQNNGVVDDSQLPKDRFSAERLKGVDSTLKIQPAKLEDSAVYLCASSLDLISSGYGYTFGSGTRLTVV.

The rearrangement links TRBV7-2 to TRBJ2-3, with TRBD2 as a possible D gene (5 bases). V lost 5 bases and J 4 bases, leaving 10 bases between the germline ends. This CDR3 region has 13 residues. Germline lookup yields CDR1 SGHTA and CDR2 FQGNSA. In nucleotides, the CDR3 is TGTGCCAGCAGCCCCCTGAGGGCAGATACGCAGTATTTT. This translates into CASSPLRADTQYF.

This sequence joins TRBV30 and TRBJ2-3, with D perhaps matching TRBD1 or TRBD2 (5 bases each). There are 18 residues in the CDR3. Germline V gene lookup returns CDR1 GTSNPN and CDR2 SVGIG (reference sequence). V dropped 4 bases and J dropped 0 bases, with 23 bases sitting between them. CDR3 DNA sequence: TGTGCCTGGAAGATAAAAGACCAGGGACCTAGGAGCACAGATACGCAGTATTTT. This sequence encodes CAWKIKDQGPRSTDTQYF.

The chain has TRBV6-2 or TRBV6-3 and TRBJ1-1; D is ambiguous. The germline V gene encodes CDR1 MNHEY and CDR2 SVGEGT. V was pared by 0 bases and J by 4 bases, with 9 bases between. The CDR3 loop spans 14 amino acids. CDR3 residues: CASSYSIASTEAFF. The CDR3, as DNA: TGTGCCAGCAGTTACTCCATCGCTAGCACTGAAGCTTTCTTT.

The chain carries TRBV11-2 and TRBJ2-1; 12 bases agree with TRBD1. V lost 1 base to trimming and J lost 0 bases; unmatched junction nucleotides: 7. Germline CDR1 reads SGHAT; CDR2 reads FQNNGV. This CDR3 region has 19 residues. CDR3 sequence: CASSLVGTGGVFSYNEQFF. The CDR3 DNA reads as TGTGCCAGCAGCTTAGTAGGGACAGGGGGCGTCTTCTCCTACAATGAGCAGTTCTTC.

The J gene is TRBJ2-4, the V gene TRBV5-4, with 9 bases that match TRBD1. Per the germline V gene, CDR1 is SGHNT and CDR2 is YYREEE (reference sequence). J lost 12 bases, V lost 4 bases, and 5 bases had no gene match. The CDR3 loop spans 12 amino acids. The CDR3 nucleotides are TGTGCCAGCAGCGCGGACAGGGGCTATCAGTACTTC. The encoded protein is CASSADRGYQYF.